A selection of T cell receptor beta chains follows, all from one sample in a study of cytomegalovirus exposure and HLA in healthy donors. TCRdb's table, derived via immunoSEQ multiplex PCR, lists solely in-frame clones and lacks some. This sample carries approximately 120,000 clones, roughly 80% of them seen once, and the ten largest clones take 11%. The specimen sequenced was PBMCs. The receptor source for this set is a man under 40 in good health and CMV-seropositive. The CDR3 runs from the conserved cysteine through the conserved F or W. The order of the fields is clone size, J gene, D gene, CDR3 length, V gene, CDR3 protein, CDR3 DNA. A D gene is named only where the DNA matches it firmly. The size field is filled for only some rows; it gives once, few, many or a size class.

abundance: few; j_gene: TRBJ2-7; d_gene: TRBD1; len: 14; v_gene: TRBV5-4; CDR3aa: CASFRQGGPHEQYF; CDR3nt: TGTGCCAGCTTTAGACAGGGGGGGCCCCACGAGCAGTACTTC
abundance: few; j_gene: TRBJ2-7; d_gene: TRBD2; len: 14; v_gene: TRBV5-4; CDR3aa: CASSTGTSRHEQYF; CDR3nt: TGTGCCAGCAGCACCGGGACTAGCAGGCACGAGCAGTACTTC
abundance: -; j_gene: TRBJ2-4; d_gene: -; len: 13; v_gene: TRBV30; CDR3aa: CAWRMEAKNIQYF; CDR3nt: TGTGCCTGGAGAATGGAGGCCAAAAACATTCAGTACTTC
abundance: -; j_gene: TRBJ2-2; d_gene: -; len: 13; v_gene: TRBV30; CDR3aa: CAWSVQNTGELFF; CDR3nt: TGTGCCTGGAGTGTACAAAACACCGGGGAGCTGTTTTTT
abundance: -; j_gene: TRBJ1-4; d_gene: -; len: 13; v_gene: TRBV7-2; CDR3aa: CASSLTRNEKLFF; CDR3nt: TGTGCCAGCAGCCTAACGAGAAATGAAAAACTGTTTTTT
abundance: -; j_gene: TRBJ1-2; d_gene: -; len: 13; v_gene: TRBV6-5; CDR3aa: CASSTGIGYGYTF; CDR3nt: TGTGCCAGCAGTACAGGGATCGGCTATGGCTACACCTTC
abundance: -; j_gene: TRBJ1-1; d_gene: TRBD1; len: 14; v_gene: TRBV11-2; CDR3aa: CASSEGARYTEAFF; CDR3nt: TGTGCCAGCAGCGAGGGGGCTCGATACACTGAAGCTTTCTTT
abundance: few; j_gene: TRBJ2-3; d_gene: -; len: 14; v_gene: TRBV6-4; CDR3aa: CASSPRPGTDTQYF; CDR3nt: TGTGCCAGCAGCCCTAGACCGGGCACAGATACGCAGTATTTT
abundance: -; j_gene: TRBJ1-1; d_gene: TRBD1; len: 12; v_gene: TRBV29-1; CDR3aa: CSVLQGDTEAFF; CDR3nt: TGCAGCGTTCTACAGGGGGACACTGAAGCTTTCTTT
abundance: -; j_gene: TRBJ2-1; d_gene: TRBD1; len: 17; v_gene: TRBV7-9; CDR3aa: CASSLEGTGGPYNEQFF; CDR3nt: TGTGCCAGCAGCTTAGAAGGGACAGGGGGACCCTACAATGAGCAGTTCTTC
abundance: few; j_gene: TRBJ2-2; d_gene: TRBD2; len: 16; v_gene: TRBV4-2; CDR3aa: CASSQEGGTNTGELFF; CDR3nt: TGTGCCAGCAGCCAAGAGGGGGGGACGAACACCGGGGAGCTGTTTTTT
abundance: -; j_gene: TRBJ1-4; d_gene: -; len: 16; v_gene: TRBV2; CDR3aa: CASSEVDWGANEKLFF; CDR3nt: TGTGCCAGCAGTGAAGTGGACTGGGGGGCTAATGAAAAACTGTTTTTT
abundance: -; j_gene: TRBJ2-7; d_gene: TRBD2; len: 17; v_gene: TRBV4-1; CDR3aa: CASSQDPFSGRPYEQYF; CDR3nt: TGCGCCAGCAGCCAAGACCCCTTCAGCGGGAGGCCCTACGAGCAGTACTTC
abundance: -; j_gene: TRBJ1-1; d_gene: -; len: 15; v_gene: TRBV6-5; CDR3aa: CASSYSKGASTEAFF; CDR3nt: TGTGCCAGCAGTTACTCGAAAGGGGCCAGTACTGAAGCTTTCTTT
abundance: -; j_gene: TRBJ2-3; d_gene: -; len: 15; v_gene: TRBV12-5; CDR3aa: CASGLGASDTDTQYF; CDR3nt: TGTGCTAGTGGTTTGGGAGCTAGCGATACAGATACGCAGTATTTT
abundance: -; j_gene: TRBJ2-7; d_gene: TRBD1; len: 11; v_gene: TRBV10-3; CDR3aa: CASRQGTEQYF; CDR3nt: TGTGCCTCACGACAGGGGACCGAGCAGTACTTC
abundance: -; j_gene: TRBJ1-1; d_gene: TRBD1; len: 15; v_gene: TRBV5-6; CDR3aa: CASSSTGAFNTEAFF; CDR3nt: TGTGCCAGCAGCTCGACAGGGGCGTTTAACACTGAAGCTTTCTTT
abundance: -; j_gene: TRBJ2-1; d_gene: -; len: 14; v_gene: TRBV9; CDR3aa: CASSASGSTNEQFF; CDR3nt: TGTGCCAGCAGCGCGAGCGGGTCCACCAATGAGCAGTTCTTC
abundance: few; j_gene: TRBJ2-3; d_gene: -; len: 17; v_gene: TRBV27; CDR3aa: CASSFANRRGLSDTQYF; CDR3nt: TGTGCCAGCAGTTTCGCCAATAGGAGAGGACTGTCAGATACGCAGTATTTT
abundance: -; j_gene: TRBJ2-1; d_gene: -; len: 15; v_gene: TRBV5-4; CDR3aa: CASSHGTNSYNEQFF; CDR3nt: TGTGCCAGCAGCCACGGGACAAACTCCTACAATGAGCAGTTCTTC
abundance: -; j_gene: TRBJ2-3; d_gene: TRBD2; len: 15; v_gene: TRBV30; CDR3aa: CAWSGLAGRVDTQYF; CDR3nt: TGTGCCTGGAGTGGACTAGCGGGGCGGGTAGATACGCAGTATTTT
abundance: -; j_gene: TRBJ1-4; d_gene: TRBD1; len: 15; v_gene: TRBV27; CDR3aa: CASSRTGGWEEKLFF; CDR3nt: TGTGCCAGCAGTAGGACAGGCGGGTGGGAAGAAAAACTGTTTTTT
abundance: -; j_gene: TRBJ1-1; d_gene: -; len: 13; v_gene: TRBV19; CDR3aa: CASSIGAGTEAFF; CDR3nt: TGTGCCAGTAGTATAGGTGCGGGGACTGAAGCTTTCTTT
abundance: few; j_gene: TRBJ1-2; d_gene: TRBD1; len: 14; v_gene: TRBV9; CDR3aa: CASSADRGWSGYTF; CDR3nt: TGTGCCAGCAGCGCGGACAGGGGTTGGAGTGGCTACACCTTC
abundance: -; j_gene: TRBJ1-2; d_gene: -; len: 15; v_gene: TRBV11-2; CDR3aa: CASSLVRRQNYGYTF; CDR3nt: TGTGCCAGCAGCTTAGTACGTCGACAGAACTATGGCTACACCTTC
abundance: -; j_gene: TRBJ2-7; d_gene: TRBD1; len: 16; v_gene: TRBV13; CDR3aa: CASSFIPGQGPYEQYF; CDR3nt: TGTGCCAGCAGCTTTATACCGGGACAGGGTCCCTACGAGCAGTACTTC
abundance: few; j_gene: TRBJ1-2; d_gene: TRBD1; len: 17; v_gene: TRBV27; CDR3aa: CASSSHRDRGGYYGYTF; CDR3nt: TGTGCCAGCAGTTCACACCGGGACAGGGGAGGTTACTATGGCTACACCTTC
abundance: -; j_gene: TRBJ1-4; d_gene: TRBD1; len: 15; v_gene: TRBV5-4; CDR3aa: CASSLGGTGNEKLFF; CDR3nt: TGTGCCAGCAGCTTGGGGGGGACAGGGAATGAAAAACTGTTTTTT
abundance: -; j_gene: TRBJ2-7; d_gene: TRBD1; len: 15; v_gene: TRBV4-1; CDR3aa: CASSPPGTALYEQYF; CDR3nt: TGCGCCAGCAGCCCGCCCGGGACAGCTCTTTACGAGCAGTACTTC
abundance: -; j_gene: TRBJ2-6; d_gene: TRBD1; len: 17; v_gene: TRBV27; CDR3aa: CASSPGTGGAGANVLTF; CDR3nt: TGTGCCAGCAGTCCGGGGACAGGGGGCGCTGGGGCCAACGTCCTGACTTTC
abundance: -; j_gene: TRBJ2-7; d_gene: TRBD1; len: 16; v_gene: TRBV28; CDR3aa: CASTAPGTASSYEQYF; CDR3nt: TGTGCCAGCACAGCCCCCGGGACAGCCAGCTCCTACGAGCAGTACTTC
abundance: -; j_gene: TRBJ2-7; d_gene: TRBD1; len: 15; v_gene: TRBV7-2; CDR3aa: CASSPLGGQVREQYF; CDR3nt: TGTGCCAGCAGCCCCCTTGGGGGACAGGTGCGGGAGCAGTACTTC
abundance: -; j_gene: TRBJ1-3; d_gene: -; len: 16; v_gene: TRBV15; CDR3aa: CATSRGVGGTGNTIYF; CDR3nt: TGTGCCACCAGCAGAGGGGTGGGGGGAACTGGAAACACCATATATTTT
abundance: few; j_gene: TRBJ2-2; d_gene: TRBD1; len: 16; v_gene: TRBV28; CDR3aa: CASSPLTGGHTGELFF; CDR3nt: TGTGCCAGCAGTCCGCTGACAGGGGGGCACACCGGGGAGCTGTTTTTT
abundance: once; j_gene: TRBJ2-1; d_gene: TRBD2; len: 14; v_gene: TRBV5-4; CDR3aa: CASSPTGAGVEQFF; CDR3nt: TGTGCCAGCAGCCCCACCGGAGCGGGAGTAGAGCAGTTCTTC
abundance: -; j_gene: TRBJ1-2; d_gene: TRBD1; len: 15; v_gene: TRBV6-5; CDR3aa: CASSYSTRTGGGYTF; CDR3nt: TGTGCCAGCAGTTACTCGACCAGGACAGGCGGTGGCTACACCTTC
abundance: -; j_gene: TRBJ2-7; d_gene: TRBD2; len: 17; v_gene: TRBV19; CDR3aa: CASSPRLAGAAIYEQYF; CDR3nt: TGTGCCAGTAGTCCCCGACTAGCGGGAGCGGCGATCTACGAGCAGTACTTC
abundance: -; j_gene: TRBJ2-1; d_gene: TRBD2; len: 14; v_gene: TRBV29-1; CDR3aa: CSVFGVAGDREQFF; CDR3nt: TGCAGCGTCTTCGGCGTAGCGGGAGATCGAGAGCAGTTCTTC
abundance: -; j_gene: TRBJ2-3; d_gene: TRBD2; len: 12; v_gene: TRBV30; CDR3aa: CACLAGRDTQYF; CDR3nt: TGTGCCTGTCTAGCCGGGAGGGATACGCAGTATTTT
abundance: -; j_gene: TRBJ2-7; d_gene: TRBD1; len: 15; v_gene: TRBV7-2; CDR3aa: CASSPRQGFSYEQYF; CDR3nt: TGTGCTTCGTCACCGAGACAGGGATTCTCCTACGAGCAGTACTTC
abundance: -; j_gene: TRBJ2-1; d_gene: -; len: 12; v_gene: TRBV27; CDR3aa: CAIRTGYNEQFF; CDR3nt: TGTGCCATCAGGACGGGATACAATGAGCAGTTCTTC
abundance: -; j_gene: TRBJ1-5; d_gene: -; len: 15; v_gene: TRBV19; CDR3aa: CASSITQTGYQPQHF; CDR3nt: TGTGCCAGTAGTATTACCCAGACAGGCTATCAGCCCCAGCATTTT
abundance: -; j_gene: TRBJ1-5; d_gene: TRBD1; len: 17; v_gene: TRBV7-9; CDR3aa: CASSTNTGTEPNQPQHF; CDR3nt: TGTGCCAGCAGCACTAACACCGGGACAGAACCCAATCAGCCCCAGCATTTT
abundance: -; j_gene: TRBJ1-1; d_gene: -; len: 16; v_gene: TRBV5-1; CDR3aa: CASSPGWEGRITEAFF; CDR3nt: TGCGCCAGCAGCCCAGGATGGGAGGGACGCATCACTGAAGCTTTCTTT
abundance: -; j_gene: TRBJ2-3; d_gene: -; len: 14; v_gene: TRBV4-3; CDR3aa: CASSQSLDIDTQYF; CDR3nt: TGCGCCAGCAGCCAAAGCCTCGACATAGATACGCAGTATTTT
abundance: -; j_gene: TRBJ2-7; d_gene: -; len: 14; v_gene: TRBV19; CDR3aa: CASRGGQHSYEQYF; CDR3nt: TGTGCCAGTAGGGGGGGACAGCACTCCTACGAGCAGTACTTC